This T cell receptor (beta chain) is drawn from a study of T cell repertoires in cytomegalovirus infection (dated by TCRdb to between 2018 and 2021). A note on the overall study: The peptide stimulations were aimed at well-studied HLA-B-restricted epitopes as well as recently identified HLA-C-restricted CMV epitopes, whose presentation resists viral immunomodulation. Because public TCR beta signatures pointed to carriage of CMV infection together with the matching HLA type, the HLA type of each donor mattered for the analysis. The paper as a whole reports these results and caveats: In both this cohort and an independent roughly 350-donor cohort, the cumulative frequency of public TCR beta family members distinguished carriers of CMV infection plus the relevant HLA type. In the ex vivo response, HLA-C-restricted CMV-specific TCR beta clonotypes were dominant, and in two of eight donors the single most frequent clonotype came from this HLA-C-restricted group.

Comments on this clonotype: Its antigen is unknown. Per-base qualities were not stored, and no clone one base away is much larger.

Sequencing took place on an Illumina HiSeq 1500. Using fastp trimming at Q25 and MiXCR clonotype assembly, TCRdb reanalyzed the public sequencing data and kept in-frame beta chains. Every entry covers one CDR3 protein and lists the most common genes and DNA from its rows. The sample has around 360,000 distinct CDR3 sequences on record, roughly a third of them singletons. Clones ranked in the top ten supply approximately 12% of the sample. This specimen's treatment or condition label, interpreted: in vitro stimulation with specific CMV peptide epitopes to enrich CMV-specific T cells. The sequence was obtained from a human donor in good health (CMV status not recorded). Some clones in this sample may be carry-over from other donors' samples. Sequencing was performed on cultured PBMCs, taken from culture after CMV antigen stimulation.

The encoded CDR3 is CASSQVNMGLAEEQYF. The DNA reads TGCGCCAGCAGCCAAGTTAACATGGGACTAGCTGAAGAGCAGTACTTC. The sequence joins TRBV4-1 to TRBJ2-7, and 9 junction bases match TRBD2. CDR1 and CDR2 were assigned from the germline V gene as MGHRA and YSYEKL. V ends up 1 base short and J 7 bases short, with an unmatched junction base count of 11. Including the terminal cysteine and phenylalanine, the CDR3 comprises 16 residues. Kept here is only the CDR3 DNA, which spans 48 bases and is read in frame from base 1.